This entry describes one T cell receptor (beta chain). Its matching antigen is unknown. This sample is drawn from a study of cytomegalovirus exposure and HLA in healthy donors. Notes on the study in general: Several top significant clusters appeared, in a later analysis, to be linked to common viral pathogens. HLA alleles showed associations with 15,000 to 20,000 TCR beta sequences in a later analysis, at a 0.05 false discovery rate. The Asian-associated ancestry cluster reportedly had fewer N-insertions than the 666-donor mean in a later analysis. A missense DCLRE1C variant was associated with V- and J-gene trimming of TCR beta chains in a later analysis, and an independent cohort replicated the association.

Germline trimming cut 6 bases from V and 3 bases from J; bases unmatched to any gene: 0. The germline V gene has CDR1 MGHDK and CDR2 SYGVNS. CDR3 length equals 12 residues. The study ran its PCR with 60 Vbeta and 13 Jbeta primers. Here immunoSEQ multiplex PCR was the method, and the copy in TCRdb shows in-frame clones only, minus some. The sample totals around 200,000 clones. The sequence was obtained from a woman between 18 and 29 years old in good health and CMV-seropositive. The sequencing input was PBMCs. V usage is TRBV25-1 and J usage is TRBJ2-3; 7 bases line up with TRBD1. The CDR3 loop is CASSRGTDTQYF. The CDR3 bases are TGTGCCAGCAGCAGGGGGACAGATACGCAGTATTTT.